This entry lists 6 T cell receptor beta chains sequenced from one sample in a study of T cell repertoires in cytomegalovirus infection (dated by TCRdb to about 2019). For sequencing, an Illumina HiSeq 1500 was employed. The public reads were run again by TCRdb, first through fastp at Q25 and then through MiXCR, and only productive beta chains were kept. Every entry covers one CDR3 protein and lists the most common genes and DNA from its rows. The sample table shows approximately 750,000 distinct CDR3 sequences, and 35% to 45% are seen once. The top ten clones comprise around 2.6% of the sample. Sequenced material: PBMCs. These receptors came from a human donor in good health (CMV status not recorded). Some clones in this sample may be carry-over from other donors' samples.

There are many counts of this clonotype. The chain joins TRBV10-3 to TRBJ1-2; 9 positions match TRBD1. Looked up from germline, CDR1 is ENHRY and CDR2 is SYGVKD. The CDR3 spans 16 residues. Trimming cost V 4 bases and J 4 bases; bases outside gene matches: 10. DNA for the CDR3: TGTGCCATCAGTGGAGAGACAGGGGGGCGAGGCTATGGCTACACCTTC. The encoded protein is CAISGETGGRGYGYTF.

This clonotype was counted many times. The chain joins TRBV7-8 to TRBJ2-1; D not resolved. V was pared by 1 base and J by 3 bases, with 4 bases between. The CDR3 sequence is 13 residues long. Germline lookup yields CDR1 SGHVS and CDR2 FQNEAQ. The CDR3 DNA reads TGTGCCAGCAGCTTAGACCACTACAATGAGCAGTTCTTC. Amino acid sequence: CASSLDHYNEQFF.

The V and J genes are TRBV5-1 and TRBJ2-1, with D perhaps TRBD1 (5 bases). V dropped 4 bases and J dropped 9 bases, with 20 bases sitting between them. CDR1 and CDR2 from the germline V gene are SGHRS and YFSETQ. The CDR3 loop spans 15 amino acids. CDR3 loop: CASSQGQQCCVEQFF. CDR3 coding DNA: TGCGCCAGCAGCCAGGGTCAACAATGCTGCGTTGAGCAGTTCTTC.

The rearrangement joins TRBV6-5 to TRBJ1-2, with TRBD1 matching 8 bases. Unmatched junction bases numbered 8, after V lost 0 bases and J lost 8 bases. CDR1 and CDR2 (germline): MNHEY, SVGAGI. This CDR3 has 15 residues. DNA for the CDR3: TGTGCCAGCAGTTACTCGGAAGGACAGGGACGGGGCTACACCTTC. Encoded protein: CASSYSEGQGRGYTF.

The chain combines TRBV14 with TRBJ2-7, with D unresolved. The CDR3 consists of 13 residues. Germline CDR1 is SGHDN and CDR2 is FVKESK. Trimming cost V 3 bases and J 4 bases, with 10 bases left between them. For the CDR3, the DNA is TGTGCCAGCAGCCAGGTCCACGGATACGAGCAGTACTTC. This gives the protein CASSQVHGYEQYF.

This clonotype has only a few counts. The gene calls are TRBV6-5 and TRBJ2-5, with D hard to call. Germline assignment: CDR1 MNHEY and CDR2 SVGAGI. There are 13 residues in the CDR3. V shed 2 bases and J shed 1 base, with 5 bases lying between them. The CDR3 spells CASSYGVQETQYF. CDR3 nucleotides: TGTGCCAGCAGTTACGGAGTCCAAGAGACCCAGTACTTC.